This T cell receptor (beta chain) was sequenced during a study of cytomegalovirus exposure and HLA in healthy donors. Looking at the study overall: Unique TCRs from HLA-typed donors, roughly 89 million of them, were held in an early data release.

Researchers ran the PCR with 60 Vbeta and 13 Jbeta primers. In the source study's methods: Approximately 73 million unique TCR beta chains, some 11 million shared, were counted in a later analysis. Measured with immunoSEQ multiplex PCR; TCRdb has only the in-frame clones, and not every one. That table gives V, J and clone size, and the DNA gave D and trimming. The profile covers nearly 200,000 clones, with 75% to 80% appearing a single time and approximately 2% taken by the ten largest. Broader study findings: It emerged from a later analysis that several of the most significant clusters appeared to be linked to common viral pathogens.

Note on this clone: The antigen remains undetermined. Other DNA sequences from this sample encode an identical CDR3 as well.

The V and J ends lost 0 bases and 4 bases respectively, with 15 bases between them. Germline CDR1 SGHAT, CDR2 FQNNGV. This CDR3 has 16 amino acids. Sample: PBMCs. This receptor was taken from a woman aged 25 to 39 in good health and CMV-seropositive. The chain is built from TRBV11-2 and TRBJ2-5, with D possibly matching TRBD1 (6 bases). This chain's CDR3 is CASSLDLTGSAETQYF. The CDR3 DNA is TGTGCCAGCAGCTTAGATTTAACAGGGTCGGCAGAGACCCAGTACTTC. The full variable domain, completed using reference TRBV11-2 and TRBJ2-5, is EAGVAQSPRYKIIEKRQSVAFWCNPISGHATLYWYQQILGQGPKLLIQFQNNGVVDDSQLPKDRFSAERLKGVDSTLKIQPAKLEDSAVYLCASSLDLTGSAETQYFGPGTRLLVL.